This entry lists 13 T cell receptor beta chains sequenced from one sample in a study of T cells after yellow fever vaccination. TCRdb re-called the 5' RACE reads through MiXCR, storing one row per CDR3 protein. The sample holds some 390,000 distinct CDR3 sequences, 18% seen once. The sequenced sample was PBMCs, obtained before the yellow fever booster vaccination. These receptors were taken from a man aged 18 to 30 who received the YFV17D yellow fever vaccine.

The genes are TRBV6-5 and TRBJ2-1, with 12 nucleotides matching TRBD1. This CDR3 spans 15 amino acids. V was clipped by 5 bases and J by 8 bases; unmatched bases: 7. The germline V gene has CDR1 MNHEY and CDR2 SVGAGI. Here the CDR3 reads CASSRDRGLEYEQFF. CDR3 bases: TGTGCCAGCAGTCGGGACAGGGGGCTTGAGTATGAGCAGTTCTTC.

The CDR3 coding sequence is TGTGCCAGCAGTCTCTCGACAGGGGGAAGGGAAAAACTGTTTTTT. It translates to CASSLSTGGREKLFF. V gene TRBV28 combines with J gene TRBJ1-4, with 9 nucleotides matching TRBD1. This CDR3 spans 15 amino acids. Germline V gene lookup returns CDR1 MDHEN and CDR2 SYDVKM. Trimming at V came to 5 bases and at J to 8 bases, leaving 9 bases not matched to a gene.

The sample holds a few counts of this clonotype. The V gene is TRBV10-3, the J gene TRBJ2-3; D is undetermined. This CDR3 spans 16 amino acids. The germline V gene has CDR1 ENHRY and CDR2 SYGVKD. Trimming shortened V by 0 bases and J by 0 bases, and 10 bases separated the two germline ends. The CDR3 DNA is TGTGCCATCAGTGAGTCTGGCAGCCCTAGCACAGATACGCAGTATTTT. Protein sequence: CAISESGSPSTDTQYF.

This clonotype was detected only a few times. J is TRBJ2-7 and V is TRBV14; D gene uncertain. V was cut by 5 bases and J by 4 bases, with 18 bases left in between. The germline V gene encodes CDR1 SGHDN and CDR2 FVKESK. This CDR3 is 15 amino acids long. The CDR3 loop reads CASSMGMGLAYEQYV. CDR3 DNA sequence: TGTGCCAGCAGCATGGGGATGGGATTGGCTTACGAGCAGTACGTC.

There are a few counts of this clonotype. The rearrangement joins TRBV11-2 to TRBJ2-3; TRBD2 might be the D (7 bases). Germline loops: CDR1 SGHAT, CDR2 FQNNGV. The V gene lost 5 bases and the J gene lost 6 bases, with 15 bases spanning the gap. The CDR3 is 14 residues long. CDR3 DNA: TGTGCCAGCAGCGCGGACGGGGGGCTGGATACGCAGTATTTT. Translated: CASSADGGLDTQYF.

This clonotype came up a few times. The chain has TRBV4-1 and TRBJ1-2, with D perhaps matching TRBD1 (5 bases). This CDR3 is built from 15 residues. V was trimmed by 3 bases and J by 4 bases, leaving 15 bases between them. CDR1 MGHRA and CDR2 YSYEKL come from the germline V gene. The CDR3 DNA sequence: TGCGCCAGCAGCCAGGATCTCAGGGTTGGCTATGGCTACACCTTC. It is translated as CASSQDLRVGYGYTF.

This clonotype was counted ten times or more. The chain combines TRBV29-1 with TRBJ1-2; D not certain. V lost 4 bases, J lost 2 bases, and 14 bases lay in between. The germline gives CDR1 SQVTM, CDR2 ANQGSEA. The CDR3 is 14 amino acids. The CDR3 sequence is CSVVSWAQNYGYTF. As DNA, the CDR3 is TGCAGCGTTGTAAGTTGGGCACAAAACTATGGCTACACCTTC.

This sequence joins TRBV5-5 and TRBJ1-1; D ambiguous. Looked up from germline, CDR1 is SGHKS and CDR2 is YYEKEE (reference sequence). CDR3 length equals 12 residues. Trimming stripped 8 bases from V and 6 bases from J, with 14 bases between. This CDR3 reads CASDRLSAEAFF. The CDR3 DNA reads as TGTGCCAGTGACCGGTTGTCCGCTGAAGCTTTCTTT.

The chain couples TRBV7-9 to TRBJ1-3, with TRBD1 identical over 7 bases. The germline V gene encodes CDR1 SEHNR and CDR2 FQNEAQ (reference sequence). V gave up 4 bases and J gave up 10 bases; unmatched junction bases: 10. The CDR3 runs to 14 residues. In DNA form, the CDR3 reads TGTGCCAGCAGCTCCCAGGGGGAACCATATACCATATATTTT. Its translation: CASSSQGEPYTIYF.

This clonotype was counted only a few times. This chain joins TRBV7-6 and TRBJ2-7; 11 positions match TRBD1. V lost 3 bases and J lost 7; bases outside the gene matches: 2. Germline V gene lookup returns CDR1 SGHVS and CDR2 FNYEAQ. This CDR3 comprises 13 residues. The CDR3 DNA sequence: TGTGCCAGCAGCTTGTGGGACAGGGGGGAGCAGTACTTC. Residues: CASSLWDRGEQYF.

The CDR3 region has the DNA TGCGCCAGCAGTCAATCGAAGGGGGGGACAGGGGGCATCACAGATACGCAGTATTTT. Translated, it gives CASSQSKGGTGGITDTQYF. This chain links TRBV23-1 with TRBJ2-3; 12 bases are a match to TRBD1. TRBV23-1 counts as an open reading frame of uncertain function. Trimming took 0 bases from V and 2 from J; bases not matched to a gene: 9. The CDR3 has 19 amino acids.

This clonotype was recorded at least ten times. The chain uses TRBV20-1 and TRBJ2-3; perhaps TRBD1 as D (5 bases). Trimming cost V 6 bases and J 2 bases, with 18 bases left between them. Germline CDR1 and CDR2: DFQATT and SNEGSKA (reference sequence). This CDR3 has 15 amino acids. In DNA, the CDR3 is TGCAGTGCGGAATCGGACACACGGAACACAGATACGCAGTATTTT. Its translation: CSAESDTRNTDTQYF.

This clonotype has just a few counts. This chain joins TRBV7-6 and TRBJ2-2; tentatively, D is TRBD1 or TRBD2 (5 bases each). The length of the CDR3 is 16 residues. V lost 5 bases and J lost 6, with 19 bases in between. The V gene's germline CDR1 is SGHVS and CDR2 FNYEAQ. CDR3 in amino acids: CASSPLPGRRAGELFF. For the CDR3, the DNA is TGTGCCAGCAGCCCCCTCCCGGGACGGAGAGCCGGGGAGCTGTTTTTT.